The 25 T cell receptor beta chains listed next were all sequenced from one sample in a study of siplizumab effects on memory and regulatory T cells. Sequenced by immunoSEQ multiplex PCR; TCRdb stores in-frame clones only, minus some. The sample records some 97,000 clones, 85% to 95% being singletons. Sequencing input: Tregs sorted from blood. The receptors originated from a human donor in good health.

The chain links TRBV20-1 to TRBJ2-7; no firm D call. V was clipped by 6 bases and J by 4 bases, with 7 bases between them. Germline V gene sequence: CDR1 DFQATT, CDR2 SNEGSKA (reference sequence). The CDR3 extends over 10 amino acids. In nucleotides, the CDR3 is TGCAGTGCCCACCGGTACGAGCAGTACTTC. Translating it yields CSAHRYEQYF.

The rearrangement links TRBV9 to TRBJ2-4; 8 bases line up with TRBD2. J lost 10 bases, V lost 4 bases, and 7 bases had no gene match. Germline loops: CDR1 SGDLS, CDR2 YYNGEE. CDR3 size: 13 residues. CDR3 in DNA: TGTGCCAGCAGCTCCGGACTAGCCGGGATTCAGTACTTC. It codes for CASSSGLAGIQYF.

The CDR3 DNA reads as TGCGCCAGCAGTAAACAGAGACAGGGGGGGGTTAACTATGGCTACACCTTC. Translation gives CASSKQRQGGVNYGYTF. The V call is TRBV10-2, the J call TRBJ1-2; 9 nucleotides align to TRBD1. The germline V gene encodes CDR1 WSHSY and CDR2 SAAADI. This CDR3 has 17 amino acids. The J segment lost 1 base and the V segment lost 5 bases, leaving 11 bases of the junction unmatched.

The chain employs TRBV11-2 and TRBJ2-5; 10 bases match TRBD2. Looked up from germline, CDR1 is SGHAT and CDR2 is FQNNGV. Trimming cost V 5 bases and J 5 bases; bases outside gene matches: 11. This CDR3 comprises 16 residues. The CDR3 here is CASSPNLAGVSETQYF. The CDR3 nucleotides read TGTGCCAGCAGCCCAAATCTAGCGGGAGTATCGGAGACCCAGTACTTC.

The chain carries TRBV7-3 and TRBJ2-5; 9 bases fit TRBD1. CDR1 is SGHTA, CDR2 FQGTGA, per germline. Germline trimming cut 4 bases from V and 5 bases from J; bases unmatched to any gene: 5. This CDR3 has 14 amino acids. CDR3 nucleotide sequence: TGTGCCAGCAGCTCAACAGGGGGCCAGGAGACCCAGTACTTC. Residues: CASSSTGGQETQYF. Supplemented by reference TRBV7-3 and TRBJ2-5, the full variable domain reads GAGVSQTPSNKVTEKGKYVELRCDPISGHTALYWYRQSLGQGPEFLIYFQGTGAADDSGLPNDRFFAVRPEGSVSTLKIQRTERGDSAVYLCASSSTGGQETQYFGPGTRLLVL.

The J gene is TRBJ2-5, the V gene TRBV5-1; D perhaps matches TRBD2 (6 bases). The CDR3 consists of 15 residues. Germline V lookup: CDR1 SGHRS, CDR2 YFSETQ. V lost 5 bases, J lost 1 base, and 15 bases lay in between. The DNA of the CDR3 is TGCGCCAGCAGAAAAAACGCGGGACTCCAAGAGACCCAGTACTTC. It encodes CASRKNAGLQETQYF.

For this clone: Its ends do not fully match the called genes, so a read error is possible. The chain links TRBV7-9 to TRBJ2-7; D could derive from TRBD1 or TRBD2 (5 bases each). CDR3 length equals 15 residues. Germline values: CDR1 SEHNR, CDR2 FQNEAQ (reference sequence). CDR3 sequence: CASTLGDGRSYEQYF. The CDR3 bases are TGTGCCAGCACCTTAGGGGACGGAAGGTCCTACGAGCAGTACTTC. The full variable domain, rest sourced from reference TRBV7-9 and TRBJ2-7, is DTGVSQNPRHKITKRGQNVTFRCDPISEHNRLYWYRQTLGQGPEFLTYFQNEAQLEKSRLLSDRFSAERPKGSFSTLEIQRTEQGDSAMYLCASTLGDGRSYEQYFGPGTRLTVT.

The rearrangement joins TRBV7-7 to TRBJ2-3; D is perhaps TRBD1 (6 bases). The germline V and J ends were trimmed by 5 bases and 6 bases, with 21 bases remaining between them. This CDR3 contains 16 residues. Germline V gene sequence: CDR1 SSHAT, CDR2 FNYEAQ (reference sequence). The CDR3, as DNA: TGTGCCAGCAGCGCCATGGCTGGACAGCCGTGGGATACGCAGTATTTT. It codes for CASSAMAGQPWDTQYF.

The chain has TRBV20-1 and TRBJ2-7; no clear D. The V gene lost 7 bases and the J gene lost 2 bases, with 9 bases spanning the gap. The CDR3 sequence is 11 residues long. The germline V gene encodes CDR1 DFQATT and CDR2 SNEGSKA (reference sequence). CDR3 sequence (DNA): TGCAGTGTGTACTCTACCTACGAGCAGTACTTC. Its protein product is CSVYSTYEQYF.

DNA for the CDR3: TGTGCCACCAGCAGAGGCCCGAGTAGAACAGATACGCAGTATTTT. Protein: CATSRGPSRTDTQYF. The rearrangement links TRBV15 to TRBJ2-3; unclear D gene. The germline CDR1 and CDR2 sequences are LNHNV and YYDKDF (reference sequence). The germline V and J ends were trimmed by 1 base and 3 bases, with 11 bases remaining between them. This CDR3 is 15 amino acids long. Looking up the rest from reference TRBV15 and TRBJ2-3 gives the full variable domain: DAMVIQNPRYQVTQFGKPVTLSCSQTLNHNVMYWYQQKSSQAPKLLFHYYDKDFNNEADTPDNFQSRRPNTSFCFLDIRSPGLGDTAMYLCATSRGPSRTDTQYFGPGTRLTVL.

CDR3 residues: CASSHPPPYEQYF. CDR3 DNA: TGTGCCAGCAGCCATCCCCCCCCCTACGAGCAGTACTTC. The V and J genes are TRBV27 and TRBJ2-7; D ambiguous. The CDR3 runs to 13 residues. V lost 6 bases and J 2 bases, leaving 11 bases between the germline ends. CDR1 and CDR2 (germline): MNHEY, SMNVEV (reference sequence).

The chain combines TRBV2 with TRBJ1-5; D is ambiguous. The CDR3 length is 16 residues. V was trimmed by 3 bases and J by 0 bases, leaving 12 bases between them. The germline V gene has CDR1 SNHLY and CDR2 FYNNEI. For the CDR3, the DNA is TGTGCCAGCAGTGACGGGGTAAGGACTAGCAATCAGCCCCAGCATTTT. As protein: CASSDGVRTSNQPQHF.

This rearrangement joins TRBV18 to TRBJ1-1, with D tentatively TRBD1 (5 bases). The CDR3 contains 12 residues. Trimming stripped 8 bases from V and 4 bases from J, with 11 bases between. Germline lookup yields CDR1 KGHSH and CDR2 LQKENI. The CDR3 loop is CASQAQGTEAFF. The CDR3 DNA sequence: TGTGCCAGCCAAGCCCAGGGCACTGAAGCTTTCTTT.

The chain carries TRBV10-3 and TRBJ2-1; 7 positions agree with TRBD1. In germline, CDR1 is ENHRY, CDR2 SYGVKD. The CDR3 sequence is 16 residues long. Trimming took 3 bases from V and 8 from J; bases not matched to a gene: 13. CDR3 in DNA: TGTGCCATCAGTGAAAGACAGGGTCTGGCAGGGGATGAGCAGTTCTTC. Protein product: CAISERQGLAGDEQFF.

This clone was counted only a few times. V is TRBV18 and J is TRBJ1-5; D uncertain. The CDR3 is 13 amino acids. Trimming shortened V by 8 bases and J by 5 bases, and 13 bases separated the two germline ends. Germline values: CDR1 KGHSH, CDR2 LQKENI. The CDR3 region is CASATRLDQPQHF. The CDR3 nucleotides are TGTGCCAGCGCCACACGCCTTGATCAGCCCCAGCATTTT.

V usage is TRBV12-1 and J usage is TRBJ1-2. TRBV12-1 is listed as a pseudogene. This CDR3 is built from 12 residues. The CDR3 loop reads CASSLDTGGYTF. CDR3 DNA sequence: TGTGCCAGCAGCCTTGACACGGGAGGCTACACCTTC.

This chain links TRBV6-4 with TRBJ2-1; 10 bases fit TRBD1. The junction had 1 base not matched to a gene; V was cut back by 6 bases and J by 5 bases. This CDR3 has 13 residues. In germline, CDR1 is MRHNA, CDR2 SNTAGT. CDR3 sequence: CASRGQGNNEQFF. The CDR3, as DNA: TGTGCCAGCAGGGGACAGGGGAACAATGAGCAGTTCTTC.

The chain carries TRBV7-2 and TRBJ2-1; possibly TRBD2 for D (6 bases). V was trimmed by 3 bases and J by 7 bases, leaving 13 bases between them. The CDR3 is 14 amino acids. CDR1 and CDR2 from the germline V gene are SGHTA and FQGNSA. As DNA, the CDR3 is TGTGCCAGCAGCTTCCGGGAGCCCCCTAATGAGCAGTTCTTC. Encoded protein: CASSFREPPNEQFF.

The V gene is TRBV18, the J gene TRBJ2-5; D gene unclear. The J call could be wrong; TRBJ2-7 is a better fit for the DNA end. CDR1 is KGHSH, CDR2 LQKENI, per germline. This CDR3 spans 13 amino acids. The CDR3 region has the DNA TGTGCCAGCTCACCCGGTACTGGCCACGAGCAGTACTTC. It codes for CASSPGTGHEQYF.

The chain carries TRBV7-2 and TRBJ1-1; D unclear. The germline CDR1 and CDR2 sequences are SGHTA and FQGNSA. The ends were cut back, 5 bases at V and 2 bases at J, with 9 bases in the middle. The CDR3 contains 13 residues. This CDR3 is CASSDNVNTEAFF. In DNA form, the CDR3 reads TGTGCCAGCAGCGACAACGTTAACACTGAAGCTTTCTTT.

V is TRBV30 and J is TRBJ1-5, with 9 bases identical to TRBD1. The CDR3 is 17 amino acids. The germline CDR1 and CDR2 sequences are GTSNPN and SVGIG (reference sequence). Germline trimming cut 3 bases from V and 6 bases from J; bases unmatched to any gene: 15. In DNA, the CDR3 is TGTGCCTGGAGCCCTTCCGGGACAGGGTCGCGGGTTCAGCCCCAGCATTTT. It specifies CAWSPSGTGSRVQPQHF.

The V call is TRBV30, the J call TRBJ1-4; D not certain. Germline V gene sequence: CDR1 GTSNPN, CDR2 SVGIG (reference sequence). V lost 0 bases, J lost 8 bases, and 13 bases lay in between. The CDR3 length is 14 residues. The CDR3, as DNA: TGTGCCTGGAGTGTGGGAGGTTTGGCGGAAAAACTGTTTTTT. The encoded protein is CAWSVGGLAEKLFF.

Here the CDR3 DNA reads TGTGCCAGCAGTGCCCTAAATACAGGAGTCCTATGGGGCTACACCTTC. Its translation is CASSALNTGVLWGYTF. The J gene is TRBJ1-2, the V gene TRBV27, with D possibly TRBD1 on 5 matching bases. Germline V gene sequence: CDR1 MNHEY, CDR2 SMNVEV (reference sequence). The CDR3 runs 16 residues. Deletions cut 5 bases from V and 8 bases from J, with 24 bases between.

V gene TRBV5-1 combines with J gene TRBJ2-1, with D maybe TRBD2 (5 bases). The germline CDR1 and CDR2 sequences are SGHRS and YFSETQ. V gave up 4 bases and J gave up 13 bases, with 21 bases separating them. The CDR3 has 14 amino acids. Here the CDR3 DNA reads TGCGCCAGCAGCCCCCTTTGGCAGATTGAGGGTCAGTTCTTC. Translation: CASSPLWQIEGQFF. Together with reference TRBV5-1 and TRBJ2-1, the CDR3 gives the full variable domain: KAGVTQTPRYLIKTRGQQVTLSCSPISGHRSVSWYQQTPGQGLQFLFEYFSETQRNKGNFPGRFSGRQFSNSRSEMNVSTLELGDSALYLCASSPLWQIEGQFFGPGTRLTVL.

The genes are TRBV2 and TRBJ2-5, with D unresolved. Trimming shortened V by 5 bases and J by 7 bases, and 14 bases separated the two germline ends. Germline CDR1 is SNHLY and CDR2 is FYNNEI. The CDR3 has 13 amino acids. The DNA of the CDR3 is TGTGCCAGCAGTCAATCCCTGTCCGGGACCCAGTACTTC. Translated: CASSQSLSGTQYF. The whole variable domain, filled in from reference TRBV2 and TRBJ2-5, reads EPEVTQTPSHQVTQMGQEVILRCVPISNHLYFYWYRQILGQKVEFLVSFYNNEISEKSEIFDDQFSVERPDGSNFTLKIRSTKLEDSAMYFCASSQSLSGTQYFGPGTRLLVL.